The clone carrying this T cell receptor (beta chain) was observed a single time. Sequencing was performed with immunoSEQ multiplex PCR; in TCRdb, only in-frame clones are kept and a portion is missing. This table has roughly 130,000 clones, 85% to 95% appearing once. This specimen belongs to a study of control samples from healthy donors and cancer patients. The clonotype was recovered from a man between 18 and 35 years old in good health. The sample consisted of blood.

CDR3 nucleotide sequence: TGTGCCAGCAGCGGGACAGGACAGCAGTACTTC. It translates to CASSGTGQQYF. The chain joins TRBV28 to TRBJ2-7, with 8 bases identical to TRBD1. Germline CDR1 MDHEN, CDR2 SYDVKM. This CDR3 spans 11 amino acids. J gave up 8 bases and V 6 bases, and 3 bases lay outside the gene matches.